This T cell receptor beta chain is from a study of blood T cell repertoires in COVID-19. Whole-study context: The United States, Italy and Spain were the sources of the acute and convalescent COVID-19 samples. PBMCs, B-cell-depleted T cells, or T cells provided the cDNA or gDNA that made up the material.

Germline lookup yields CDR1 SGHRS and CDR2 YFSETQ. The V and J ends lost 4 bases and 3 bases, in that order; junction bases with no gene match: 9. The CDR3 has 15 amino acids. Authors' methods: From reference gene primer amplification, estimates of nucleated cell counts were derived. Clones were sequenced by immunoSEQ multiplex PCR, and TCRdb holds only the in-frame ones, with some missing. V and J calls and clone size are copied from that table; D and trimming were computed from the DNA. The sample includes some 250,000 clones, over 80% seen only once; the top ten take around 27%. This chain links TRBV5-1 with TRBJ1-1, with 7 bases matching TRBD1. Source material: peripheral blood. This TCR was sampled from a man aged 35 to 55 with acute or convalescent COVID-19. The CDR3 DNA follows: TGCGCCAGCAGCCAGGGACAGTCGGGCGACACTGAAGCTTTCTTT. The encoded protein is CASSQGQSGDTEAFF.